This TCR beta chain was recovered during a study of radiotherapy plus CTLA-4 blockade in lung cancer. About the study: Patients showed objective responses in 15% to 20% of cases and disease control in under 35%.

The CDR3 extends over 14 amino acids. Germline V gene sequence: CDR1 MNHEY, CDR2 SVGAGI. Trimming left V 4 bases short and J 6 bases short, with 13 bases between. The data were produced by immunoSEQ multiplex PCR, yet TCRdb's version contains in-frame clones alone and is incomplete. The sample carries around 100,000 clones, more than 65% recorded once. The material sequenced was peripheral blood, taken from a patient treated with radiotherapy plus ipilimumab. The gene calls are TRBV6-5 and TRBJ1-5; possibly TRBD1 for D (5 bases). This sequence originates from a human donor with non-small cell lung cancer that progressed on radiotherapy plus ipilimumab. Some clones in this sample may be carry-over from other donors' samples. The CDR3 sequence is CASSSLGGGQPQHF. CDR3 DNA: TGTGCCAGCAGTTCCCTTGGGGGGGGTCAGCCCCAGCATTTT.